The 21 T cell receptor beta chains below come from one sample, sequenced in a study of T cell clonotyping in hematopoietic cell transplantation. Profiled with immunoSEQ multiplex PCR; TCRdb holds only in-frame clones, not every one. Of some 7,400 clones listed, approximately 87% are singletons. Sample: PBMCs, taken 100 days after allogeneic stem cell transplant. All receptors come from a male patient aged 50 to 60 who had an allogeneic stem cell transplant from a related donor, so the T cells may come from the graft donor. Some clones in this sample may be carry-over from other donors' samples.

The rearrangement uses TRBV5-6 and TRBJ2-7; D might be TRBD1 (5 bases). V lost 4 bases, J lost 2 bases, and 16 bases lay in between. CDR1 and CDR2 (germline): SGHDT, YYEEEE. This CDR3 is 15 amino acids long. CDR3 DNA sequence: TGTGCCAGCAGCAGGGGTTGGCAGGAAACCTACGAGCAGTACTTC. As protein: CASSRGWQETYEQYF.

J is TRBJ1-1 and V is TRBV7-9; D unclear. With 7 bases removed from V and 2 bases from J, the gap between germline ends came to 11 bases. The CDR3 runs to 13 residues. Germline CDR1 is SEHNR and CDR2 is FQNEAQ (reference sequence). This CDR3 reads CASTLGINTEAFF. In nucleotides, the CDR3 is TGTGCCAGCACCTTGGGGATAAACACTGAAGCTTTCTTT.

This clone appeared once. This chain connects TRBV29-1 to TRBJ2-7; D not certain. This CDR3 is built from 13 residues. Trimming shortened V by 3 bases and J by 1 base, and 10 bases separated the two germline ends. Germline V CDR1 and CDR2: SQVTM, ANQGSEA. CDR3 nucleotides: TGCAGCGTTGAGAGTCCGGAATCCTACGAGCAGTACTTC. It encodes CSVESPESYEQYF.

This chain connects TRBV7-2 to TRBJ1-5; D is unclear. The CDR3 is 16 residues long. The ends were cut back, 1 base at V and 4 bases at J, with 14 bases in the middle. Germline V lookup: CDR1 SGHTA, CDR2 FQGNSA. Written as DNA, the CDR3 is TGTGCCAGCAGCTTAGGGGGAAAGTTGAGTAATCAGCCCCAGCATTTT. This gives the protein CASSLGGKLSNQPQHF.

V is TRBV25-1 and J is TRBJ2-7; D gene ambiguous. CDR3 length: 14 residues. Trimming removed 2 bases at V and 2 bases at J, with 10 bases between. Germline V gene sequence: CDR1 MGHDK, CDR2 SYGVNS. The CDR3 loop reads CASSEQHGPYEQYF. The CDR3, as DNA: TGTGCCAGCAGTGAACAGCACGGGCCCTACGAGCAGTACTTC.

Written as DNA, the CDR3 is TGTGCCAGCAGCGTAGACCTAGATAGGGAGCGTGGCTACACCTTC. It codes for CASSVDLDRERGYTF. The genes are TRBV9 and TRBJ1-2, with D unclear. This CDR3 contains 15 residues. Looked up from germline, CDR1 is SGDLS and CDR2 is YYNGEE. V lost 0 bases and J 7 bases, leaving 16 bases between the germline ends.

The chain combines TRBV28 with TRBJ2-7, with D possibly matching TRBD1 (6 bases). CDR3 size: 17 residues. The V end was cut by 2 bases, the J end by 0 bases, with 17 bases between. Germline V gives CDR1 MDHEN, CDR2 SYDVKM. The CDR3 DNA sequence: TGTGCCAGCAGTTTACCCGTCTTTGGACAGTTCTCCTACGAGCAGTACTTC. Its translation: CASSLPVFGQFSYEQYF. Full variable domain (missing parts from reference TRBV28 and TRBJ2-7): DVKVTQSSRYLVKRTGEKVFLECVQDMDHENMFWYRQDPGLGLRLIYFSYDVKMKEKGDIPEGYSVSREKKERFSLILESASTNQTSMYLCASSLPVFGQFSYEQYFGPGTRLTVT.

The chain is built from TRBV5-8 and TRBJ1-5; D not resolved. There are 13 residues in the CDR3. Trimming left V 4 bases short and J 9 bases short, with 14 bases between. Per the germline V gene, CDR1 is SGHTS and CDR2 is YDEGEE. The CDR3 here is CASSNLKGLPQHF. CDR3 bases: TGTGCCAGCAGCAATTTGAAGGGCTTGCCCCAGCATTTT.

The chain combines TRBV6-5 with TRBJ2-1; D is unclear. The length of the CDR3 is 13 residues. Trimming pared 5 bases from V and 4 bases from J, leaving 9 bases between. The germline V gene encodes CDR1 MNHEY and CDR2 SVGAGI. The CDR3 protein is CASSASAYNEQFF. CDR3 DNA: TGTGCCAGCAGTGCGAGCGCGTACAATGAGCAGTTCTTC.

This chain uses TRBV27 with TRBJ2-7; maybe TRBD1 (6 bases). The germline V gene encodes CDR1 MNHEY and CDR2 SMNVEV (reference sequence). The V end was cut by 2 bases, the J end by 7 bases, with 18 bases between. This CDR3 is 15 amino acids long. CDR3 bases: TGTGCCAGCAGTTTAGGGTTTGGGGGCTTAGGTGAGCAGTACTTC. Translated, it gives CASSLGFGGLGEQYF.

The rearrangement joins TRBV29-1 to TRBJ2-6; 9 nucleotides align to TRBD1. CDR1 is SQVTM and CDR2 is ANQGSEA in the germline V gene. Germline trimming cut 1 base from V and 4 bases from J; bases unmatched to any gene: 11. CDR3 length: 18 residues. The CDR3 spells CSVEARPDRGSGANVLTF. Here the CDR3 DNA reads TGCAGCGTTGAAGCACGCCCGGACAGGGGTTCCGGGGCCAACGTCCTGACTTTC.

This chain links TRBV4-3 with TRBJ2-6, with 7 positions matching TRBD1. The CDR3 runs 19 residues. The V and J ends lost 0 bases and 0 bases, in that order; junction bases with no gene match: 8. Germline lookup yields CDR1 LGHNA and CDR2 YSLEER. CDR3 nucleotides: TGCGCCAGCAGCCAAGATTCGGGACAGATACTCTCTGGGGCCAACGTCCTGACTTTC. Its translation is CASSQDSGQILSGANVLTF.

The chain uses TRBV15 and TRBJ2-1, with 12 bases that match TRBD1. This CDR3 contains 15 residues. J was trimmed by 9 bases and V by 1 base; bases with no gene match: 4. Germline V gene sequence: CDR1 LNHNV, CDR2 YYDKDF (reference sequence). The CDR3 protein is CATSRVGQGAGEQFF. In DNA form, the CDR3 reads TGTGCCACCAGCAGAGTGGGACAGGGGGCTGGTGAGCAGTTCTTC. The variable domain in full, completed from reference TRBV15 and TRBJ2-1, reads DAMVIQNPRYQVTQFGKPVTLSCSQTLNHNVMYWYQQKSSQAPKLLFHYYDKDFNNEADTPDNFQSRRPNTSFCFLDIRSPGLGDTAMYLCATSRVGQGAGEQFFGPGTRLTVL.

CDR3 protein: CATSSSGDRVGEKLFF. CDR3 DNA sequence: TGTGCCACCAGCTCGAGCGGGGACAGGGTCGGTGAAAAACTGTTTTTT. This rearrangement joins TRBV15 to TRBJ1-4; 9 positions agree with TRBD1. This CDR3 is built from 16 residues. Looked up from germline, CDR1 is LNHNV and CDR2 is YYDKDF (reference sequence). Germline trimming cut 5 bases from V and 7 bases from J; bases unmatched to any gene: 11.

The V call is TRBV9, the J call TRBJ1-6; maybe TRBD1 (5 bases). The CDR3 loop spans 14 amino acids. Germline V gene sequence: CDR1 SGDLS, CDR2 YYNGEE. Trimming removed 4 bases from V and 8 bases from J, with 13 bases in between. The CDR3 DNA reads TGTGCCAGCAGCACCCGGGACCCTGATTCACCCCTCCACTTT. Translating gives CASSTRDPDSPLHF.

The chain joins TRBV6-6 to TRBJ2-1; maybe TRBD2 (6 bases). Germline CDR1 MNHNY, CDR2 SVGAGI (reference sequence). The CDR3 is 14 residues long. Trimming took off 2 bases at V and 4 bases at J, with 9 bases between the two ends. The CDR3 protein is CASSYGRGYNEQFF. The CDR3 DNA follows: TGTGCCAGCAGTTACGGGCGGGGATACAATGAGCAGTTCTTC.

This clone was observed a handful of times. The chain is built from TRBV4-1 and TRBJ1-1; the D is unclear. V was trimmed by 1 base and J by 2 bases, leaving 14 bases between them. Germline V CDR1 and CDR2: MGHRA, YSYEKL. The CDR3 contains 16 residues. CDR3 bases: TGCGCCAGCAGCCAAGTAAGGACTAACATTAACACTGAAGCTTTCTTT. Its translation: CASSQVRTNINTEAFF.

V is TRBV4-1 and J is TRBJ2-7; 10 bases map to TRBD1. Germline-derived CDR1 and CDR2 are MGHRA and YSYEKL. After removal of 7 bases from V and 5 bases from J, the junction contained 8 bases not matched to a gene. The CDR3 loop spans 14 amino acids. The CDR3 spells CASNDPGTGDEQYF. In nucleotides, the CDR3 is TGCGCCAGCAATGACCCCGGGACAGGGGACGAGCAGTACTTC.

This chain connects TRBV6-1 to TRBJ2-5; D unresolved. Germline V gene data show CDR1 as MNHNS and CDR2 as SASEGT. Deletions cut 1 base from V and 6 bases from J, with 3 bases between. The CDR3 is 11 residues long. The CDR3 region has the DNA TGTGCCAGCAGTGAAGTAAAGACCCAGTACTTC. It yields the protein CASSEVKTQYF.

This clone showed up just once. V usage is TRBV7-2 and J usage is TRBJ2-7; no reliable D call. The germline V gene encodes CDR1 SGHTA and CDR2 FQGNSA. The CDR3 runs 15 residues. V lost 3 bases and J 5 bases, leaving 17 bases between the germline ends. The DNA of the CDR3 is TGTGCCAGCAGCTTTCTGTCCCAAGGTCCCCACGAGCAGTACTTC. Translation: CASSFLSQGPHEQYF.

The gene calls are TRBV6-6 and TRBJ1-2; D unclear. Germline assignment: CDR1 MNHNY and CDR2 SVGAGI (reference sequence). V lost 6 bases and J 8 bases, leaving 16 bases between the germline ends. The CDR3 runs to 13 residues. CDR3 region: CASRDPGVEGYTF. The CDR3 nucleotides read TGTGCCAGCAGGGACCCAGGCGTTGAGGGCTACACCTTC.